Listed here are 22 T cell receptor beta chains from one sample, sequenced in a study of identical twins. From the 5' RACE reads, TCRdb called clonotypes with MiXCR, one entry per CDR3 protein. The sample contains 750,000 to 950,000 distinct CDR3 sequences, roughly 12% of which appear only once. These data also formed part of another study, on yellow fever vaccine responses in identical twins.

Material for sequencing was PBMCs. The receptors stem from a woman between 18 and 29 years old in good health.

This chain connects TRBV7-2 to TRBJ1-6, with TRBD1 identical over 7 bases. The CDR3 totals 15 residues. The germline V gene encodes CDR1 SGHTA and CDR2 FQGNSA. The J segment lost 6 bases and the V segment lost 5 bases, leaving 7 bases of the junction unmatched. Written as DNA, the CDR3 is TGTGCCAGCAGCCCTCCCGGGACAGTTAATTCACCCCTCCACTTT. It yields the protein CASSPPGTVNSPLHF.

CDR3 loop: CSVEGTGQGYEQYF. The CDR3 DNA is TGCAGCGTTGAGGGCACCGGACAGGGCTACGAGCAGTACTTC. The chain combines TRBV29-1 with TRBJ2-7, with TRBD1 matching 8 bases. Unmatched junction bases numbered 7, after V lost 3 bases and J lost 3 bases. In germline, CDR1 is SQVTM, CDR2 ANQGSEA. The CDR3 has 14 amino acids.

The chain has TRBV4-1 and TRBJ2-1; 10 bases match TRBD2. Germline CDR1 reads MGHRA; CDR2 reads YSYEKL. The CDR3 is 16 amino acids. V lost 0 bases and J lost 7; bases outside the gene matches: 6. CDR3 loop: CASSQERAGGGNEQFF. CDR3 DNA: TGCGCCAGCAGCCAAGAGCGAGCGGGAGGGGGGAATGAGCAGTTCTTC.

The chain uses TRBV7-6 and TRBJ2-7; a weak D match, TRBD1 (6 bases). This CDR3 contains 15 residues. The germline CDR1 and CDR2 sequences are SGHVS and FNYEAQ. Deletions cut 1 base from V and 2 bases from J, with 12 bases between. The CDR3 sequence is CASSLDTGYAYEQYF. DNA of the CDR3: TGTGCCAGCAGCTTAGATACAGGGTATGCCTACGAGCAGTACTTC.

In this sample, this clonotype turned up a few times. The chain is built from TRBV6-1 and TRBJ2-1, with 11 positions matching TRBD2. Germline loops: CDR1 MNHNS, CDR2 SASEGT. Germline trimming cut 10 bases from V and 5 bases from J; bases unmatched to any gene: 7. The CDR3 has 14 amino acids. CDR3 DNA: TGTGCCACTAGACTAGCGGGAAAGAACAATGAGCAGTTCTTC. This gives the protein CATRLAGKNNEQFF.

This clonotype was observed a handful of times. The chain uses TRBV28 and TRBJ1-5; a possible D gene is TRBD1 (5 bases). CDR3 size: 16 residues. Germline lookup yields CDR1 MDHEN and CDR2 SYDVKM. Trimming cost V 6 bases and J 2 bases, with 17 bases left between them. The CDR3 is CASSRGAGWGNQPQHF. CDR3 DNA: TGTGCCAGCAGCCGAGGGGCGGGGTGGGGCAATCAGCCCCAGCATTTT.

On this clonotype itself: One end of the junction fails to match germline, which may point to a read error. V gene TRBV20-1 combines with J gene TRBJ2-3, with TRBD2 matching over 7 bases. Looked up from germline, CDR1 is DFQATT and CDR2 is SNEGSKA (reference sequence). The CDR3 extends over 16 amino acids. The chain's CDR3 is CCASSGGGARTDTQYF. CDR3 coding DNA: TGCTGTGCTAGTTCCGGCGGGGGAGCCCGCACAGATACGCAGTATTTT.

This clonotype was detected ten times or more. This chain connects TRBV5-1 to TRBJ2-7; D may correspond to TRBD1 or TRBD2 (5 bases each). Germline V gene data show CDR1 as SGHRS and CDR2 as YFSETQ. This CDR3 region has 16 residues. Trimming took 0 bases from V and 0 from J, leaving 13 bases between them. In DNA form, the CDR3 reads TGCGCCAGCAGCTTGGAATCACCGAGGGGCTCCTACGAGCAGTACTTC. This codes for CASSLESPRGSYEQYF.

At least ten counts were recorded for this clonotype. The chain recombines TRBV6-1 with TRBJ2-5; 14 bases are a match to TRBD2. This CDR3 has 17 residues. Germline values: CDR1 MNHNS, CDR2 SASEGT. The junction had 8 bases not matched to a gene; V was cut back by 6 bases and J by 2 bases. CDR3 sequence (DNA): TGTGCCAGCAGACCGCGACTAGCGGGGGGGCGGCAAGAGACCCAGTACTTC. Its protein is CASRPRLAGGRQETQYF.

This clonotype was detected only a few times. The chain joins TRBV4-1 to TRBJ2-2, with D unclear. V gave up 1 base and J gave up 3 bases, with 12 bases separating them. The germline V gene has CDR1 MGHRA and CDR2 YSYEKL. This CDR3 contains 16 residues. The CDR3 nucleotides read TGCGCCAGCAGCCAAGTGGTCCTGTCTGACACCGGGGAGCTGTTTTTT. This encodes CASSQVVLSDTGELFF.

The chain carries TRBV6-1 and TRBJ2-1, with 7 bases fitting TRBD2. Trimming took 7 bases from V and 6 from J; bases not matched to a gene: 9. This CDR3 is 14 amino acids long. Germline lookup yields CDR1 MNHNS and CDR2 SASEGT. The CDR3 DNA sequence: TGTGCCAGCACCCGACTAGCAAGCGGCAATGAGCAGTTCTTC. Translation: CASTRLASGNEQFF.

The rearrangement joins TRBV2 to TRBJ1-5; no definite D call. Germline CDR1 and CDR2: SNHLY and FYNNEI. The CDR3 is 15 amino acids. The V and J ends lost 7 bases and 2 bases respectively, with 15 bases between them. As DNA, the CDR3 is TGTGCCAGCACCTTGGGCAGTTCTGGCAATCAGCCCCAGCATTTT. As protein: CASTLGSSGNQPQHF.

The rearrangement uses TRBV12-3 or TRBV12-4 and TRBJ2-5; the match to TRBD2 covers 7 bases. The junction had 12 bases not matched to a gene; V was cut back by 3 bases and J by 5 bases. CDR3 length: 16 amino acids. The CDR3 bases are TGTGCCAGCAGTTTGTGGTGGCTAGCGGAAGGGGAGACCCAGTACTTC. Amino acids: CASSLWWLAEGETQYF.

This clonotype appeared a few times. V usage is TRBV3-1 and J usage is TRBJ1-2; no reliable D call. V lost 0 bases and J 6 bases, leaving 11 bases between the germline ends. In germline, CDR1 is LGHDT, CDR2 YNNKEL (reference sequence). The CDR3 length is 14 residues. CDR3 loop: CASSQDSWGDGYTF. The CDR3 coding sequence is TGTGCCAGCAGCCAAGATAGCTGGGGTGATGGCTACACCTTC. The full variable domain, in which reference TRBV3-1 and TRBJ1-2 provide the parts outside the CDR3, is DTAVSQTPKYLVTQMGNDKSIKCEQNLGHDTMYWYKQDSKKFLKIMFSYNNKELIINETVPNRFSPKSPDKAHLNLHINSLELGDSAVYFCASSQDSWGDGYTFGSGTRLTVV.

This chain joins TRBV20-1 and TRBJ2-1, with no clear D. V shed 7 bases and J shed 0 bases, with 16 bases lying between them. The CDR3 spans 15 residues. Germline values: CDR1 DFQATT, CDR2 SNEGSKA (reference sequence). CDR3 residues: CSVDFPSSSYNEQFF. DNA for the CDR3: TGCAGTGTAGACTTTCCTTCGAGCTCCTACAATGAGCAGTTCTTC.

The V and J genes are TRBV7-9 and TRBJ1-6, with 10 bases that match TRBD1. The length of the CDR3 is 15 residues. Trimming removed 5 bases from V and 9 bases from J; junction bases left unmatched: 7. The germline gives CDR1 SEHNR, CDR2 FQNEAQ (reference sequence). The CDR3 DNA follows: TGTGCCAGCAGCCGCCCCGGGACAGGGGCTTCACCCCTCCACTTT. This translates into CASSRPGTGASPLHF.

J is TRBJ2-5 and V is TRBV11-2, with 11 bases identical to TRBD2. The CDR3 runs 18 residues. The J segment lost 3 bases and the V segment lost 0 bases, leaving 9 bases of the junction unmatched. Germline lookup yields CDR1 SGHAT and CDR2 FQNNGV. The CDR3 loop is CASSLEGLAGAKKETQYF. The CDR3 nucleotides are TGTGCCAGCAGCTTAGAAGGACTAGCGGGCGCAAAAAAAGAGACCCAGTACTTC.

This clonotype occurred many times. The rearrangement uses TRBV6-5 and TRBJ2-2; D remains ambiguous. This CDR3 is 14 amino acids long. V gave up 2 bases and J gave up 5 bases, with 9 bases separating them. In germline, CDR1 is MNHEY, CDR2 SVGAGI. This CDR3 is CASSYLQGTGELFF. The DNA of the CDR3 is TGTGCCAGCAGTTACCTACAAGGGACCGGGGAGCTGTTTTTT.

Only a few counts were recorded for this clonotype. V and J are TRBV3-1 and TRBJ1-2; D unresolved. The V gene lost 0 bases and the J gene lost 6 bases, with 8 bases spanning the gap. CDR1 is LGHDT, CDR2 YNNKEL, per germline (reference sequence). CDR3 length equals 13 residues. In DNA form, the CDR3 reads TGTGCCAGCAGCCAAGAAAGAACAAATGGCTACACCTTC. Its translation is CASSQERTNGYTF.

This clonotype was seen many times. The V and J genes are TRBV7-9 and TRBJ1-1; no definite D call. The length of the CDR3 is 10 residues. Trimming left V 5 bases short and J 5 bases short, with 3 bases between. Germline V gene lookup returns CDR1 SEHNR and CDR2 FQNEAQ (reference sequence). For the CDR3, the DNA is TGTGCCAGCAGCGTAACTGAAGCTTTCTTT. Translated, it gives CASSVTEAFF.

This rearrangement joins TRBV11-2 to TRBJ2-1, with TRBD1 as a possible D gene (6 bases). The CDR3 runs 14 residues. Trimming pared 5 bases from V and 4 bases from J, leaving 12 bases between. Germline V gives CDR1 SGHAT, CDR2 FQNNGV. In nucleotides, the CDR3 is TGTGCCAGCAGCCAATGGGGGCTGTACAATGAGCAGTTCTTC. Translating gives CASSQWGLYNEQFF.

V gene TRBV5-4 combines with J gene TRBJ2-2; 11 bases agree with TRBD1. V lost 0 bases and J lost 5; bases outside the gene matches: 0. The CDR3 loop spans 15 amino acids. Germline V gene data show CDR1 as SGHNT and CDR2 as YYREEE (reference sequence). In nucleotides, the CDR3 is TGTGCCAGCAGCTTGGGGGACAGGGGGACCGGGGAGCTGTTTTTT. Translated: CASSLGDRGTGELFF.